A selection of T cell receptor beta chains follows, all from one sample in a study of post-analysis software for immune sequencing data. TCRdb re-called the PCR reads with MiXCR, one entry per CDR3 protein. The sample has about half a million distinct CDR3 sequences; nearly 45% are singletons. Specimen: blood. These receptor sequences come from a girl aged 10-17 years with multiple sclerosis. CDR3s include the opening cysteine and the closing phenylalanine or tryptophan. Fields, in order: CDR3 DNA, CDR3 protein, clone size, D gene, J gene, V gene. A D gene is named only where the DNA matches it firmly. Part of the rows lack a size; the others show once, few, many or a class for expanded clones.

TGCGCCAGCAGCCTGGAAACTAGCGAGGGCACAGATACGCAGTATTTT CASSLETSEGTDTQYF - TRBD2 TRBJ2-3 TRBV4-1
TGTGCCAGCAGCGTCAATCGGGACACCCAAGAGACCCAGTACTTC CASSVNRDTQETQYF few - TRBJ2-5 TRBV7-2
TGTGCCACCAGTGATTCGATGCGCCTAGGAACGCAGTATTTT CATSDSMRLGTQYF - - TRBJ2-3 TRBV24-1
TGTGCCAGCAGTTACGGTGGGACCCGCGGGGAGCAGTACTTC CASSYGGTRGEQYF once - TRBJ2-4 TRBV6-2/TRBV6-3
TGTGCCAGCAGCTTAGAGGGAGTCGGGACCCAGTACTTC CASSLEGVGTQYF - - TRBJ2-5 TRBV7-9
TGCGCCAGCAGCTTGGACGGCAGGATTATAACAGATACGCAGTATTTT CASSLDGRIITDTQYF - - TRBJ2-3 TRBV5-1
TGCGGCGTTGATTCCCGACTAGCGGGGAGCACAGATACGCAGTATTTT CGVDSRLAGSTDTQYF many TRBD2 TRBJ2-3 TRBV29-1
TGTGCCAGCAGCTTAACGGGGGACAGGTCTAGCTCTGGGGCCAACGTCCTGACTTTC CASSLTGDRSSSGANVLTF - TRBD1 TRBJ2-6 TRBV7-3
TGTGCCATCAGTGAAGAGTATAGCAATCGGCCCCAGCATTTT CAISEEYSNRPQHF few - TRBJ1-5 TRBV10-3
TGTGCCAGCAGCTTTGGGTCAGCCTCAAACACCGGGGAGCTGTTTTTT CASSFGSASNTGELFF - - TRBJ2-2 TRBV7-9
TGTGCCAGCAGTACACGGGGGTCCAAAAACATTCAGTACTTC CASSTRGSKNIQYF - - TRBJ2-4 TRBV28
TGTGCCAGCAGCACGGGCCTGAAGAATGCTGAAGCTTTCTTT CASSTGLKNAEAFF - - TRBJ1-1 TRBV28
TGTGCCAGCAGTTACTCGGGGGCTCATGAGCAGTTCTTC CASSYSGAHEQFF few - TRBJ2-1 TRBV6-6
TGCAGTGCCCCCCCTAGCGGGAGGTCAAATGAGCAGTTCTTC CSAPPSGRSNEQFF - TRBD2 TRBJ2-1 TRBV20-1
TGTGCCAGCAGCCATGCCCAGACAGGGCACACAGATACGCAGTATTTT CASSHAQTGHTDTQYF few TRBD1 TRBJ2-3 TRBV7-2
TGTGCCAGCAGCTCGCCGACAGGGGGGTACACCATATATTTT CASSSPTGGYTIYF - TRBD1 TRBJ1-3 TRBV12-3/TRBV12-4
TGTGCCAGCAGTTACAGGCGGGGTCATATAGGCCCGGAGACCCAGTACTTC CASSYRRGHIGPETQYF - - TRBJ2-5 TRBV6-5
TGTGCCAGCAGCCAGACCCTGGCAGTTCCAGATACGCAGTATTTT CASSQTLAVPDTQYF few - TRBJ2-3 TRBV14
TGTGCCAGCAACGCCGGGACTAGGGTGGAGACCCAGTACTTC CASNAGTRVETQYF - TRBD2 TRBJ2-5 TRBV28
TGCAGTCGAAGGGGACTAGCGGGGGATGAGCAGTTCTTC CSRRGLAGDEQFF - TRBD2 TRBJ2-1 TRBV20-1
TGTGCCAGCAGTTACCCGCTAGCGGGAGGACGGGATACGCAGTATTTT CASSYPLAGGRDTQYF - TRBD2 TRBJ2-3 TRBV6-6
TGTGCCACCAGTGGGCTGGGCGGGAGGAGCAATGAGCAGTACTTC CATSGLGGRSNEQYF - TRBD2 TRBJ2-5 TRBV24-1
TGCAGCGTTGTGGCAGCCTATGGCTACACCTTC CSVVAAYGYTF few - TRBJ1-2 TRBV29-1
TGTGCCAGCGGGGCAGGCGGCTTGGGGGGCAATCAGCCCCAGCATTTT CASGAGGLGGNQPQHF - - TRBJ1-5 TRBV6-5